This TCR beta chain is from a study of T cell repertoires in cytomegalovirus infection. Study details: Recently described HLA-C-restricted plus well-studied HLA-B-restricted CMV epitopes were used.

TCRdb used MiXCR to reprocess the reads, holding one entry per CDR3 protein. The data hold about 830,000 distinct CDR3 sequences, with about 30% observed a single time. Losses at the gene ends were 5 bases for V and 2 bases for J; bases not matched to a gene: 16. The CDR3 loop spans 19 amino acids. Germline V gene data show CDR1 as SEHNR and CDR2 as FQNEAQ (reference sequence). This clonotype was detected only a few times. Antigen: not known. The chain recombines TRBV7-9 with TRBJ2-7; 12 bases align to TRBD2. The specimen comprised cultured CD8+ T cells from PBMCs, sampled from culture after CMV antigen stimulation. This clonotype was sampled from a human donor in good health (CMV status not recorded). Some clones in this sample may be carry-over from other donors' samples. The DNA for the CDR3 is TGTGCCAGCAGCCCCCCCGCTCAGGCTAGCGGGGGGGATCCCTACGAGCAGTACTTC. Its protein product is CASSPPAQASGGDPYEQYF.